The 18 T cell receptor beta chains listed next were all sequenced from one sample in a study of tumor-infiltrating lymphocytes in primary liver carcinoma. From 500 to 600 ng of total RNA, TCR beta-specific cDNA was reverse-transcribed using a constant-region primer. ARM-PCR was slightly modified, and three nested multiplex PCR rounds with it gave rise to the TCR beta libraries. The first two PCR rounds used TRBV1-TRBV30 primers with a Cbeta primer, roughly 10 cycles each. TCRdb ran MiXCR on the multiplex PCR reads and lists one entry per CDR3 protein. There are 300,000 to 400,000 distinct CDR3 sequences in the sample; about 65% occur only once, and approximately 5.9% lies in the top ten. The authors took blood RNA from unsorted whole blood and also extracted germline DNA. Sequenced material: peripheral blood. These receptor sequences come from a man aged 40-49 years with primary liver carcinoma and hepatitis B virus infection.

The chain combines TRBV12-3 or TRBV12-4 with TRBJ2-2; D is ambiguous. The ends were cut back, 3 bases at V and 0 bases at J, with 8 bases in the middle. The CDR3 extends over 15 amino acids. The CDR3 loop is CASSFFSPNTGELFF. CDR3 DNA sequence: TGTGCCAGCAGTTTCTTTTCACCGAACACCGGGGAGCTGTTTTTT.

A few counts support this clonotype. This rearrangement joins TRBV10-2 to TRBJ2-1; D gene uncertain. Trimming pared 0 bases from V and 10 bases from J, leaving 7 bases between. The CDR3 is made up of 12 amino acids. Per germline, CDR1 WSHSY and CDR2 SAAADI. The CDR3 nucleotides read TGCGCCAGCAGTGAGTCGTGGGGAGAGCAGTTCTTC. Translating gives CASSESWGEQFF.

The genes are TRBV11-1 and TRBJ2-2; D is undetermined. Between the trimmed V and J ends, which lost 5 bases and 12 bases, there was a span of 19 bases. The CDR3 has 14 residues. Germline V CDR1 and CDR2: SGHAT, FQDESV (reference sequence). The CDR3 sequence: CASSPYTSTWQLFF. The CDR3 bases are TGTGCCAGCAGCCCCTACACCAGCACCTGGCAGCTGTTTTTT.

This sequence joins TRBV10-2 and TRBJ2-5; possibly TRBD2 for D (6 bases). V gave up 10 bases and J gave up 11 bases, with 29 bases separating them. CDR1 WSHSY and CDR2 SAAADI come from the germline V gene. CDR3 size: 15 residues. The CDR3: CANSMGLGVMDEQYF. The CDR3 DNA follows: TGCGCCAACAGCATGGGACTGGGGGTAATGGATGAGCAGTACTTC.

About this clonotype: A much larger clonotype is one base distant, so this may be a read error. The CDR3 DNA follows: TGTACCAGCAGTTACGGTTGGGCAGATACGCAGTATTTT. Its translation: CTSSYGWADTQYF. The chain links TRBV6-5 to TRBJ2-3; no definite D call. The CDR3 has 13 residues. Germline V CDR1 and CDR2: MNHEY, SVGAGI.

The chain recombines TRBV9 with TRBJ1-3; D is undetermined. Germline CDR1 SGDLS, CDR2 YYNGEE. The CDR3 contains 15 residues. V shed 0 bases and J shed 0 bases, with 7 bases lying between them. CDR3 bases: TGTGCCAGCAGCGTAGATTTAGGCTCTGGAAACACCATATATTTT. It specifies CASSVDLGSGNTIYF. Full variable domain (rest looked up from reference TRBV9 and TRBJ1-3): DSGVTQTPKHLITATGQRVTLRCSPRSGDLSVYWYQQSLDQGLQFLIQYYNGEERAKGNILERFSAQQFPDLHSELNLSSLELGDSALYFCASSVDLGSGNTIYFGEGSWLTVV.

CDR3 bases: TGTGCCAGCAGCAAAGAAGGCGAGCAGTACTTC. As protein: CASSKEGEQYF. The chain recombines TRBV21-1 with TRBJ2-7. TRBV21-1 is a pseudogene segment. There are 11 residues in the CDR3.

Turning to this clonotype: One end of the junction does not line up with germline, which may come from a read error. The genes are TRBV11-2 and TRBJ2-5, with D hard to call. The CDR3 length is 14 residues. From germline, CDR1 is SGHAT and CDR2 FQNNGV. The CDR3 DNA reads as TGTGCCAGCGGCTTAGATTACGTCAGATGGACCCAGTACTTC. This sequence encodes CASGLDYVRWTQYF.

With respect to this clonotype: A much more abundant neighbour one base away suggests this may be a read error. This chain joins TRBV12-3 or TRBV12-4 and TRBJ2-7; the D gene is possibly TRBD2 (5 bases). The CDR3 loop spans 12 amino acids. Here the CDR3 DNA reads TGTGCCAGCAGTTTATCTGGGTGGGAGCATTACTTC. Translated, it gives CASSLSGWEHYF.

V gene TRBV5-5 combines with J gene TRBJ1-2, with unresolved D. This CDR3 contains 13 residues. V lost 0 bases and J lost 5, with 8 bases in between. Per the germline V gene, CDR1 is SGHKS and CDR2 is YYEKEE (reference sequence). The CDR3 loop is CASSLAEEYGYTF. The CDR3 bases are TGTGCCAGCAGCTTGGCCGAGGAGTATGGCTACACCTTC. The full variable domain, its missing parts supplied by reference TRBV5-5 and TRBJ1-2, is DAGVTQSPTHLIKTRGQQVTLRCSPISGHKSVSWYQQVLGQGPQFIFQYYEKEERGRGNFPDRFSARQFPNYSSELNVNALLLGDSALYLCASSLAEEYGYTFGSGTRLTVV.

This clonotype was counted ten times or more. The chain combines TRBV6-6 with TRBJ2-7, with 10 bases lining up with TRBD2. Germline V gives CDR1 MNHNY, CDR2 SVGAGI (reference sequence). This CDR3 comprises 16 residues. The trim removed 2 bases at V and 2 bases at J, leaving 6 bases unmatched. The CDR3: CASSYLASGSAYEQYF. CDR3 sequence (DNA): TGTGCCAGCAGTTACCTGGCTAGCGGGAGTGCCTACGAGCAGTACTTC.

Note on this clonotype: With a much larger clone just one base away, this may be a read error. The chain employs TRBV6-1 and TRBJ2-7, with 9 bases identical to TRBD1. The CDR3 runs to 14 residues. With 4 bases clipped from V and 5 bases from J, the junction kept 6 bases outside the gene matches. Germline V gene lookup returns CDR1 MNHNS and CDR2 SASEGT. The chain's CDR3 is CASSGGQGTDEQYF. The DNA of the CDR3 is TGTGCCAGCAGTGGTGGACAGGGGACTGACGAGCAGTACTTC.

The chain links TRBV11-2 to TRBJ2-2; TRBD2 matches 12 bases. This CDR3 spans 16 amino acids. Looked up from germline, CDR1 is SGHAT and CDR2 is FQNNGV. Trimming removed 5 bases from V and 4 bases from J; junction bases left unmatched: 5. The CDR3 reads CASSRRLAGVTGELFF. CDR3 bases: TGTGCCAGCAGCCGTCGACTAGCGGGAGTCACCGGGGAGCTGTTTTTT.

This clonotype showed up many times. This chain joins TRBV4-2 and TRBJ1-1, with 10 bases fitting TRBD1. V shed 5 bases and J 3 bases; nucleotides not matched to a gene: 3. The CDR3 has 14 residues. Germline V gene lookup returns CDR1 LGHNA and CDR2 YNFKEQ. For the CDR3, the DNA is TGTGCCAGCAGCGCTGGACAGGGGGACACTGAAGCTTTCTTT. This translates into CASSAGQGDTEAFF.

This clonotype was seen just once. Possible read error: a much larger clone is one base away. The V gene is TRBV10-3, the J gene TRBJ2-3; TRBD2 matches 8 bases. The trim removed 7 bases at V and 7 bases at J, leaving 16 bases unmatched. The CDR3 extends over 16 amino acids. The germline V gene has CDR1 ENHRY and CDR2 SYGVKD. CDR3 residues: CAITGGAGAGTNTQYF. The CDR3 DNA reads as TGTGCCATCACTGGGGGAGCGGGAGCGGGGACAAATACGCAGTATTTT.

Details on this clonotype: A much larger clone is a single base away; this may be a read error. The rearrangement uses TRBV29-1 and TRBJ1-5, with D unclear. Germline V lookup: CDR1 SQVTM, CDR2 ANQGSEA. The CDR3 is made up of 14 amino acids. CDR3: CFLGRDGTNQPQHF. The CDR3 DNA reads TGCTTCCTTGGCAGAGACGGAACAAATCAGCCCCAGCATTTT.

A word on this clonotype: One junction end does not reproduce the germline sequence, and a read error may be involved. The V gene is TRBV10-2, the J gene TRBJ1-5; the D is unclear. CDR3 length equals 14 residues. In germline, CDR1 is WSHSY, CDR2 SAAADI. The DNA of the CDR3 is TGCACCAGCAGTGAGTCGCGGGTTGATCAGCCCCAGCATTTT. Its translation: CTSSESRVDQPQHF.

This clonotype was detected many times. The rearrangement uses TRBV12-3 or TRBV12-4 and TRBJ2-1; TRBD2 agrees at 13 bases. The ends lost 5 bases at V and 8 bases at J; junction bases unmatched: 6. This CDR3 contains 15 residues. Here the CDR3 DNA reads TGTGCCAGCAGTCCCGGGACTAGCGGGATCCATGAGCAGTTCTTC. This translates into CASSPGTSGIHEQFF.